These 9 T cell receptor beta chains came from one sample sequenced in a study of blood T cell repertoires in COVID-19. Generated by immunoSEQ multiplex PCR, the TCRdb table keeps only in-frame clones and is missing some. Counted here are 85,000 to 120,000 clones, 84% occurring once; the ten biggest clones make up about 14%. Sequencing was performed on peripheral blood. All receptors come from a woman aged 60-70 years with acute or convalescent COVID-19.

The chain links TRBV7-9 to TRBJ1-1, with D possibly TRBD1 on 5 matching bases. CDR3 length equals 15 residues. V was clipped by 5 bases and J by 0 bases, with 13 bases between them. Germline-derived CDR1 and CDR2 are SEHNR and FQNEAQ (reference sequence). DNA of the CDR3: TGTGCCAGCAGCCCCCGGGGGAGGATGAACACTGAAGCTTTCTTT. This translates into CASSPRGRMNTEAFF.

The CDR3 DNA reads TGTGCCAGCAGCTTGGAGCTCAATCAGCCCCAGCATTTT. Protein: CASSLELNQPQHF. This chain connects TRBV12-3 or TRBV12-4 to TRBJ1-5; D not resolved. V was pared by 6 bases and J by 3 bases, with 9 bases between. CDR3 size: 13 residues.

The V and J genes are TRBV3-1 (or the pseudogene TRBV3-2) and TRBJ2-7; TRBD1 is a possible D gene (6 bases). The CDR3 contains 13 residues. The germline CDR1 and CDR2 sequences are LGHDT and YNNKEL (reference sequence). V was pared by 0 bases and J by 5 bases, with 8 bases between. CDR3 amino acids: CASSQEDSHEQYF. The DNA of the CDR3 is TGTGCCAGCAGCCAAGAGGACAGCCACGAGCAGTACTTC.

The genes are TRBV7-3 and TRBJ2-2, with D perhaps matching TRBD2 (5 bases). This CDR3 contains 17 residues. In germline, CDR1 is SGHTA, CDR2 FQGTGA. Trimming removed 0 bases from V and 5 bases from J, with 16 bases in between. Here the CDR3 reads CASSLTPGKTGTGELFF. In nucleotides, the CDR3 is TGTGCCAGCAGCTTAACCCCCGGGAAAACTGGGACCGGGGAGCTGTTTTTT. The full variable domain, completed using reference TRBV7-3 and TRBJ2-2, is GAGVSQTPSNKVTEKGKYVELRCDPISGHTALYWYRQSLGQGPEFLIYFQGTGAADDSGLPNDRFFAVRPEGSVSTLKIQRTERGDSAVYLCASSLTPGKTGTGELFFGEGSRLTVL.

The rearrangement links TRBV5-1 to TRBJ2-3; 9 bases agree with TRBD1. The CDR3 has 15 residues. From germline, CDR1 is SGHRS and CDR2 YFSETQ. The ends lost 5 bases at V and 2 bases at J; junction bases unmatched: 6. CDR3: CASRAGTGFTDTQYF. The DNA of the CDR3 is TGCGCCAGCAGAGCCGGGACAGGGTTCACAGATACGCAGTATTTT.

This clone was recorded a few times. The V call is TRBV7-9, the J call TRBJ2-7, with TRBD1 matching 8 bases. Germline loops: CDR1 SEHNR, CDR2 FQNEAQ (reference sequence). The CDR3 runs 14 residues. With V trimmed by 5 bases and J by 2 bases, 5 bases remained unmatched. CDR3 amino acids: CASSVGQGTYEQYF. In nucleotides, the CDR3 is TGTGCCAGCAGCGTCGGACAGGGAACCTACGAGCAGTACTTC.

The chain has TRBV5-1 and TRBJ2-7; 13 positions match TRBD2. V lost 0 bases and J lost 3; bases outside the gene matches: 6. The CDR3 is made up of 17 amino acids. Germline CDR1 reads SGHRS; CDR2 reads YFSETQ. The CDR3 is CASSLVGGTSGIYEQYF. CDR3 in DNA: TGCGCCAGCAGCTTGGTGGGAGGGACTAGCGGGATCTACGAGCAGTACTTC.

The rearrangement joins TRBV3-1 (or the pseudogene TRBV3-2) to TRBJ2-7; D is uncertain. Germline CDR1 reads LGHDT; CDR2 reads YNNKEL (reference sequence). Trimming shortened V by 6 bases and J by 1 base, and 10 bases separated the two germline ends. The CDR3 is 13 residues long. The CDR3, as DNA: TGTGCCAGCAGTCAGACTCTGTCCTACGAGCAGTACTTC. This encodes CASSQTLSYEQYF.

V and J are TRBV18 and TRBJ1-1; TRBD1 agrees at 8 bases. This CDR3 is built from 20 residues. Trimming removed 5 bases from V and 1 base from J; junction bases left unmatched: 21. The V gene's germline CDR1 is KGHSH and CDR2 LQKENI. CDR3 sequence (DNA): TGTGCCAGCTCAACACAGGGGGGGCCAGACGCCTCGATATGGAACACTGAAGCTTTCTTT. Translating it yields CASSTQGGPDASIWNTEAFF.